This is a list of T cell receptor beta chains from one sample in a study of neoadjuvant anti-PD-1 for oral cavity cancer. Sequenced by immunoSEQ multiplex PCR; TCRdb stores in-frame clones only, minus some. The repertoire holds about 15,000 clones, with around two thirds as singletons. The material was PBMCs, obtained before nivolumab (anti-PD-1) treatment. Receptor source: a person between 40 and 79 years old with oral cavity squamous cell carcinoma. Each CDR3 is given with its conserved first and last residue. The D gene is left open where the match is weak. Clone size is given for some rows only: seen once, a few or many times, or a class if the clone is expanded.

d_call | j_call | clone_size | v_call | cdr3_nt | cdr3_aa
- | TRBJ2-3 | once | TRBV6-1 | TGTGCCAGTGACACGTTCCGAGGGGATACGCAGTATTTT | CASDTFRGDTQYF
- | TRBJ2-1 | - | TRBV6-1 | TGTGCCAGCACTTCTTCCAGGACTACGTACAATGAGCAGTTCTTC | CASTSSRTTYNEQFF
- | TRBJ1-3 | - | TRBV6-5 | TGTGCCAGCAGGGCCGGCGTCTCTGGAAACACCATATATTTT | CASRAGVSGNTIYF
- | TRBJ1-3 | - | TRBV28 | TGTGCCAGCAGACGGACACTCTCTGGAAACACCATATATTTT | CASRRTLSGNTIYF
- | TRBJ2-7 | - | TRBV5-1 | TGCGCCAGCAGCCCAGGGGTGGGGATTTACGCGCAGTACTTC | CASSPGVGIYAQYF
- | TRBJ1-5 | - | TRBV5-6 | TGTGCCAGCAGCTTGGCACCTACAGGGAATAGCAATCAGCCCCAGCATTTT | CASSLAPTGNSNQPQHF
- | TRBJ2-1 | - | TRBV2 | TGTGCCAGCAGTGAGGGGATCTCCTACAATGAGCAGTTCTTC | CASSEGISYNEQFF
TRBD1 | TRBJ2-3 | once | TRBV5-1 | TGCGCCAGCAGCACCCAGACAGGGGGCACAGATACGCAGTATTTT | CASSTQTGGTDTQYF
TRBD1 | TRBJ2-5 | - | TRBV10-2 | TGCGCCAGCAGTGAGAGCAAGGGGGCCTTGGCCCAGTACTTC | CASSESKGALAQYF
- | TRBJ1-2 | few | TRBV6-6 | TGTGCCAGCATCGACAGCCTAAACTATGGCTACACCTTC | CASIDSLNYGYTF
- | TRBJ1-2 | - | TRBV6-5 | TGTGCCAGCGGACGCAACTATGGCTACACCTTC | CASGRNYGYTF
TRBD1 | TRBJ1-1 | few | TRBV9 | TGTGCCAGCAGCGTATATCAAACAGGGGGCACTGAAGCTTTCTTT | CASSVYQTGGTEAFF
TRBD2 | TRBJ2-7 | - | TRBV29-1 | TGCAGCGTTGAAATAAGCGGGACCCACTACGAGCAGTACTTC | CSVEISGTHYEQYF
- | TRBJ2-2 | few | TRBV27 | TGTGCCACCTTGCCTCTCGGACCCACCGGGGAGCTGTTTTTT | CATLPLGPTGELFF
TRBD2 | TRBJ2-1 | few | TRBV19 | TGTGCCAGTAGAACTAGCGGGAGTATTTTGTTCTTC | CASRTSGSILFF
- | TRBJ2-1 | - | TRBV29-1 | TGCAGCGTTCGACAGGAATCCTACAATGAGCAGTTCTTC | CSVRQESYNEQFF